These 22 T cell receptor beta chains were all obtained from the same sample, sequenced in a study of T cell repertoires in cytomegalovirus infection. TCRdb passed the reads through MiXCR, listing each CDR3 protein once. The table lists 70,000 or so distinct CDR3 sequences, around 27% of them singletons. Their antigens are not known. The material sequenced was CD8+ T cells from cultured PBMCs, taken from culture after CMV antigen stimulation. These receptors were taken from a human donor in good health (CMV status not recorded). Some clones in this sample may be carry-over from other donors' samples.

This chain connects TRBV20-1 to TRBJ2-2; 8 bases are a match to TRBD1. The J segment lost 3 bases and the V segment lost 2 bases, leaving 8 bases of the junction unmatched. The CDR3 is 16 residues long. Germline V gene lookup returns CDR1 DFQATT and CDR2 SNEGSKA (reference sequence). The CDR3 DNA follows: TGCAGTGCTAGACGGACAGGGCGCACCCACACCGGGGAGCTGTTTTTT. Amino acids: CSARRTGRTHTGELFF.

This chain connects TRBV2 to TRBJ2-7; D gene ambiguous. V lost 4 bases, J lost 4 bases, and 11 bases lay in between. The CDR3 is 13 residues long. The germline CDR1 and CDR2 sequences are SNHLY and FYNNEI. The CDR3, as DNA: TGTGCCAGCAGTGCCAGTCTGCTGTACGAGCAGTACTTC. It specifies CASSASLLYEQYF.

The chain recombines TRBV27 with TRBJ1-1; D gene ambiguous. Trimming cost V 0 bases and J 4 bases, with 12 bases left between them. Germline values: CDR1 MNHEY, CDR2 SMNVEV (reference sequence). The CDR3 extends over 15 amino acids. Here the CDR3 reads CASSLSASSGTEAFF. The CDR3 region has the DNA TGTGCCAGCAGTTTATCGGCAAGCAGTGGCACTGAAGCTTTCTTT.

V usage is TRBV7-9 and J usage is TRBJ1-2, with a tentative D call TRBD1 (6 bases). Trimming took 3 bases from V and 4 from J, leaving 15 bases between them. This CDR3 comprises 15 residues. Looked up from germline, CDR1 is SEHNR and CDR2 is FQNEAQ (reference sequence). The CDR3 region has the DNA TGTGCCAGCAGCTTCGGCGCAGGGGCCCGCTATGGCTACACCTTC. Residues: CASSFGAGARYGYTF.

This clonotype occurred many times. The V gene is TRBV6-2 or TRBV6-3, the J gene TRBJ2-5; the match to TRBD1 covers 7 bases. Trimming at V came to 7 bases and at J to 5 bases, leaving 13 bases not matched to a gene. Germline values: CDR1 MNHEY, CDR2 SVGEGT. The CDR3 runs 15 residues. The CDR3 spells CASIDRDSPRETQYF. The DNA for the CDR3 is TGTGCCAGCATTGATAGGGACAGCCCTCGGGAGACCCAGTACTTC.

The gene calls are TRBV12-3 or TRBV12-4 and TRBJ2-1; maybe TRBD2 (6 bases). Trimming shortened V by 5 bases and J by 0 bases, and 8 bases separated the two germline ends. The CDR3 spans 14 residues. Here the CDR3 reads CASSHGGSYNEQFF. The CDR3 DNA sequence: TGTGCCAGCAGTCACGGGGGCTCCTACAATGAGCAGTTCTTC.

In this sample, this clonotype turned up many times. The chain combines TRBV7-8 with TRBJ2-5, with 7 bases that match TRBD2. The V gene end was trimmed by 3 bases and the J gene end by 1 base; junction bases not matched to a gene: 8. The CDR3 loop spans 16 amino acids. The germline V gene encodes CDR1 SGHVS and CDR2 FQNEAQ. The CDR3 DNA is TGTGCCAGCAGCTTGCGGGAGCCCACCCCCCAAGAGACCCAGTACTTC. Its translation is CASSLREPTPQETQYF.

The chain employs TRBV6-6 and TRBJ2-1, with D possibly matching TRBD2 (5 bases). The CDR3 covers 12 residues. Germline CDR1 reads MNHNY; CDR2 reads SVGAGI (reference sequence). The V and J ends lost 5 bases and 10 bases respectively, with 12 bases between them. CDR3 sequence (DNA): TGTGCCAGCAGTGTTCCCCGGAGGGAGCAGTTCTTC. It encodes CASSVPRREQFF.

This clonotype was counted only a few times. The chain joins TRBV28 to TRBJ2-3; TRBD2 matches at 10 bases. V shed 7 bases, J shed 2 bases, and the junction held 12 bases outside the gene matches. Germline V gene data show CDR1 as MDHEN and CDR2 as SYDVKM. The CDR3 covers 17 residues. CDR3 DNA sequence: TGTGCCAGCAACTCTCCTCGAAGCGGGGGGGCCACAGATACGCAGTATTTT. Protein: CASNSPRSGGATDTQYF.

This clonotype occurred many times. The chain recombines TRBV27 with TRBJ2-2; D is undetermined. CDR3 size: 11 residues. Trimming took 6 bases from V and 4 from J, leaving 3 bases between them. Germline V CDR1 and CDR2: MNHEY, SMNVEV (reference sequence). The CDR3 region has the DNA TGTGCCAGCAGCTCCACCGGGGAGCTGTTTTTT. Encoded protein: CASSSTGELFF.

This clonotype showed up many times. The chain uses TRBV7-9 and TRBJ2-5; 9 bases are a match to TRBD2. This CDR3 is 16 amino acids long. The ends lost 3 bases at V and 1 base at J; junction bases unmatched: 6. Germline CDR1 SEHNR, CDR2 FQNEAQ (reference sequence). The CDR3 protein is CASSFQTSGLQETQYF. CDR3 coding DNA: TGTGCCAGCAGCTTTCAGACTAGCGGTCTCCAAGAGACCCAGTACTTC.

The chain is built from TRBV5-1 and TRBJ2-3; TRBD1 or TRBD2 may be the D gene (5 bases each). The CDR3 consists of 15 residues. V dropped 5 bases and J dropped 2 bases, with 15 bases sitting between them. Looked up from germline, CDR1 is SGHRS and CDR2 is YFSETQ. CDR3 region: CASRRRGEDTDTQYF. Written as DNA, the CDR3 is TGCGCCAGCAGGCGCCGGGGCGAGGACACAGATACGCAGTATTTT. Full variable domain (remainder filled in from reference TRBV5-1 and TRBJ2-3): KAGVTQTPRYLIKTRGQQVTLSCSPISGHRSVSWYQQTPGQGLQFLFEYFSETQRNKGNFPGRFSGRQFSNSRSEMNVSTLELGDSALYLCASRRRGEDTDTQYFGPGTRLTVL.

The CDR3 bases are TGTGCCAGCAGTGAAGCGCCTGGGGGGGGAGAGACCCAGTACTTC. Amino acids: CASSEAPGGGETQYF. This chain joins TRBV2 and TRBJ2-5; 7 nucleotides agree with TRBD2. V lost 0 bases, J lost 4 bases, and 5 bases stayed unmatched. From germline, CDR1 is SNHLY and CDR2 FYNNEI. The CDR3 is 15 residues long. Based on the CDR3 plus reference TRBV2 and TRBJ2-5, the full variable domain is EPEVTQTPSHQVTQMGQEVILRCVPISNHLYFYWYRQILGQKVEFLVSFYNNEISEKSEIFDDQFSVERPDGSNFTLKIRSTKLEDSAMYFCASSEAPGGGETQYFGPGTRLLVL.

This chain connects TRBV4-2 to TRBJ2-3; D call uncertain. The CDR3 consists of 17 residues. Trimming removed 0 bases from V and 0 bases from J, with 13 bases in between. Germline V CDR1 and CDR2: LGHNA, YNFKEQ. The chain's CDR3 is CASSQDLAYSSTDTQYF. The DNA of the CDR3 is TGTGCCAGCAGCCAAGATCTGGCTTACTCTAGCACAGATACGCAGTATTTT.

The chain links TRBV6-2 or TRBV6-3 to TRBJ2-2; D is unresolved. With 5 bases removed from V and 1 base from J, the gap between germline ends came to 20 bases. Germline CDR1 is MNHEY and CDR2 is SVGEGT. The CDR3 contains 18 residues. Here the CDR3 DNA reads TGTGCCAGCAGTCAAACATCTAGACCAATCTTGAACACCGGGGAGCTGTTTTTT. Protein product: CASSQTSRPILNTGELFF.

This clonotype was seen only once. This chain joins TRBV28 and TRBJ1-2; D call uncertain. Trimming left V 3 bases short and J 5 bases short, with 7 bases between. CDR1 and CDR2 from the germline V gene are MDHEN and SYDVKM. This CDR3 region has 12 residues. The CDR3 loop reads CASSFSLYGYTF. The CDR3 region has the DNA TGTGCCAGCAGTTTCTCCCTGTATGGCTACACCTTC.

A few counts support this clonotype. V is TRBV7-2 and J is TRBJ2-6; possible D gene TRBD1, 6 bases. This CDR3 has 15 residues. Trimming took 5 bases from V and 1 from J, leaving 9 bases between them. Germline V gives CDR1 SGHTA, CDR2 FQGNSA. Written as DNA, the CDR3 is TGTGCCAGCAGCAAAACAGGGTCTGGGGCCAACGTCCTGACTTTC. It translates to CASSKTGSGANVLTF.

This clonotype was counted between two and nine times. J is TRBJ1-1 and V is TRBV27, with 9 bases matching TRBD1. The V gene end was trimmed by 5 bases and the J gene end by 7 bases; junction bases not matched to a gene: 2. CDR1 and CDR2 from the germline V gene are MNHEY and SMNVEV (reference sequence). This CDR3 has 12 amino acids. The CDR3 region is CASSTGGNEAFF. The CDR3 nucleotides read TGTGCCAGCAGTACAGGGGGCAATGAAGCTTTCTTT.

This clonotype was detected only a few times. The chain uses TRBV6-1 and TRBJ2-5; 7 nucleotides agree with TRBD1. This CDR3 spans 14 amino acids. V lost 7 bases, J lost 5 bases, and 10 bases stayed unmatched. Germline-derived CDR1 and CDR2 are MNHNS and SASEGT. The CDR3 loop reads CASIPRGPGETQYF. The CDR3 region has the DNA TGTGCCAGCATCCCGAGGGGGCCAGGGGAGACCCAGTACTTC.

This clonotype appeared a few times. V is TRBV28 and J is TRBJ1-2; 9 bases map to TRBD1. Germline V gene lookup returns CDR1 MDHEN and CDR2 SYDVKM. This CDR3 is built from 12 residues. V shed 4 bases, J shed 7 bases, and the junction held 1 base outside the gene matches. The CDR3 DNA is TGTGCCAGCAGTTGGACAGGGGCTGGCTACACCTTC. It translates to CASSWTGAGYTF.

The gene calls are TRBV4-3 and TRBJ2-3, with no clear D. This CDR3 is built from 15 residues. V lost 2 bases, J lost 6 bases, and 15 bases lay in between. Germline V lookup: CDR1 LGHNA, CDR2 YSLEER. The CDR3: CASSQTSAAQDTQYF. CDR3 bases: TGCGCCAGCAGCCAAACCTCGGCCGCCCAGGATACGCAGTATTTT.

This clonotype was detected ten times or more. V usage is TRBV7-6 and J usage is TRBJ1-1; no reliable D call. Germline lookup yields CDR1 SGHVS and CDR2 FNYEAQ. The CDR3 runs 15 residues. The V gene lost 5 bases and the J gene lost 4 bases, with 17 bases spanning the gap. CDR3 in DNA: TGTGCCAGCAGCCTCGGTGAAGGGTGGACCACTGAAGCTTTCTTT. It codes for CASSLGEGWTTEAFF.